The rows below give T cell receptor beta chains drawn from one sample of a study of cytomegalovirus exposure and HLA in healthy donors. Clones were sequenced by immunoSEQ multiplex PCR, and TCRdb holds only the in-frame ones, with some missing. The table lists 180,000 or so clones, 80% of them singletons. The source material was PBMCs. These TCRs come from a woman under 40 in good health and CMV-seronegative. Each CDR3 is given with its conserved first and last residue. The D gene is left open where the match is weak. The size entry is marked missing in some rows and otherwise reads once, few, many or a size class.

j_gene: TRBJ2-6
d_gene: TRBD1
abundance: -
v_gene: TRBV27
CDR3aa: CASSSTGAGANVLTF
CDR3nt: TGTGCCAGCAGTTCGACAGGGGCTGGGGCCAACGTCCTGACTTTC

j_gene: TRBJ2-3
d_gene: -
abundance: -
v_gene: TRBV5-1
CDR3aa: CASSLVGSGSDTQYF
CDR3nt: TGCGCCAGCAGCTTGGTGGGTAGCGGTTCTGATACGCAGTATTTT

j_gene: TRBJ1-4
d_gene: -
abundance: -
v_gene: TRBV2
CDR3aa: CASSAWTASNEKLFF
CDR3nt: TGTGCCAGCAGTGCTTGGACAGCTTCTAATGAAAAACTGTTTTTT

j_gene: TRBJ1-3
d_gene: -
abundance: -
v_gene: TRBV9
CDR3aa: CASSAYGNTIYF
CDR3nt: TGTGCCAGCAGCGCCTACGGAAACACCATATATTTT

j_gene: TRBJ2-7
d_gene: TRBD1
abundance: -
v_gene: TRBV2
CDR3aa: CASGTGPPYEQYF
CDR3nt: TGTGCCAGCGGGACAGGGCCCCCCTACGAGCAGTACTTC

j_gene: TRBJ1-2
d_gene: TRBD1
abundance: -
v_gene: TRBV10-2
CDR3aa: CASSELQGEVGYTF
CDR3nt: TGCGCCAGCAGTGAGTTGCAGGGGGAGGTTGGCTACACCTTC

j_gene: TRBJ2-7
d_gene: TRBD1
abundance: -
v_gene: TRBV10-3
CDR3aa: CAIKQGDYEQYF
CDR3nt: TGTGCCATCAAACAGGGGGACTACGAGCAGTACTTC

j_gene: TRBJ2-2
d_gene: -
abundance: -
v_gene: TRBV9
CDR3aa: CASSALTATGELFF
CDR3nt: TGTGCCAGCAGCGCCCTGACAGCCACCGGGGAGCTGTTTTTT

j_gene: TRBJ1-1
d_gene: -
abundance: -
v_gene: TRBV5-1
CDR3aa: CASSWGREGAEAFF
CDR3nt: TGCGCCAGCAGCTGGGGCAGGGAGGGGGCTGAAGCTTTCTTT

j_gene: TRBJ2-5
d_gene: TRBD1
abundance: -
v_gene: TRBV9
CDR3aa: CASSEGQGRETQYF
CDR3nt: TGTGCCAGCAGCGAAGGACAGGGGCGAGAGACCCAGTACTTC

j_gene: TRBJ2-1
d_gene: TRBD2
abundance: -
v_gene: TRBV30
CDR3aa: CAWSLLSGGVGEQFF
CDR3nt: TGTGCCTGGTCCCTCCTTAGCGGGGGGGTCGGAGAGCAGTTCTTC

j_gene: TRBJ2-1
d_gene: TRBD2
abundance: -
v_gene: TRBV18
CDR3aa: CASSPFSGGAGNEQFF
CDR3nt: TGTGCCAGCTCTCCTTTTAGCGGGGGGGCCGGGAATGAGCAGTTCTTC

j_gene: TRBJ2-7
d_gene: TRBD2
abundance: -
v_gene: TRBV5-1
CDR3aa: CASSSFNLGLAATEQYF
CDR3nt: TGCGCCAGCAGCTCCTTCAATCTGGGACTAGCGGCGACGGAGCAGTACTTC

j_gene: TRBJ1-1
d_gene: -
abundance: -
v_gene: TRBV30
CDR3aa: CAWRDGLGGTEAFF
CDR3nt: TGTGCCTGGAGAGACGGACTCGGCGGGACTGAAGCTTTCTTT

j_gene: TRBJ1-1
d_gene: -
abundance: -
v_gene: TRBV2
CDR3aa: CASSVDTHTEAFF
CDR3nt: TGTGCCAGCAGTGTGGACACCCACACTGAAGCTTTCTTT

j_gene: TRBJ1-2
d_gene: TRBD1
abundance: -
v_gene: TRBV9
CDR3aa: CASMKGQGLSYGYTF
CDR3nt: TGTGCCAGCATGAAGGGACAGGGGTTATCCTATGGCTACACCTTC

j_gene: TRBJ1-4
d_gene: -
abundance: -
v_gene: TRBV6-6
CDR3aa: CASRNLERQFGKLFF
CDR3nt: TGTGCCAGCAGAAACCTGGAGAGACAGTTTGGAAAACTGTTTTTT

j_gene: TRBJ1-2
d_gene: -
abundance: -
v_gene: TRBV18
CDR3aa: CASSGTLNYGYTF
CDR3nt: TGTGCCAGCTCAGGGACACTAAACTATGGCTACACCTTC

j_gene: TRBJ1-5
d_gene: TRBD1
abundance: -
v_gene: TRBV28
CDR3aa: CASRETGYQPQHF
CDR3nt: TGTGCCAGCAGGGAGACAGGGTATCAGCCCCAGCATTTT

j_gene: TRBJ2-1
d_gene: -
abundance: -
v_gene: TRBV4-2
CDR3aa: CASSQVVGLYNEQFF
CDR3nt: TGTGCCAGCAGCCAAGTCGTCGGACTATACAATGAGCAGTTCTTC

j_gene: TRBJ2-3
d_gene: -
abundance: few
v_gene: TRBV7-9
CDR3aa: CASSSRGALTQYF
CDR3nt: TGTGCCAGCAGCTCCCGGGGGGCCCTTACGCAGTATTTT

j_gene: TRBJ1-1
d_gene: -
abundance: -
v_gene: TRBV29-1
CDR3aa: CSVHRDMNTEAFF
CDR3nt: TGCAGCGTCCACAGAGACATGAACACTGAAGCTTTCTTT

j_gene: TRBJ2-3
d_gene: TRBD2
abundance: -
v_gene: TRBV7-3
CDR3aa: CASGPSGMWDTQYF
CDR3nt: TGTGCCAGCGGACCTAGCGGGATGTGGGATACGCAGTATTTT

j_gene: TRBJ2-1
d_gene: TRBD2
abundance: -
v_gene: TRBV7-8
CDR3aa: CASSTAAGGAPRYNEQFF
CDR3nt: TGTGCCAGCAGCACAGCGGCCGGGGGGGCCCCCCGCTACAATGAGCAGTTCTTC

j_gene: TRBJ2-1
d_gene: TRBD2
abundance: few
v_gene: TRBV30
CDR3aa: CAWSLSSGRGNEQFF
CDR3nt: TGTGCCTGGAGTTTGTCTAGCGGGAGGGGAAATGAGCAGTTCTTC

j_gene: TRBJ1-2
d_gene: -
abundance: -
v_gene: TRBV6-6
CDR3aa: CASSYLIGDYGYTF
CDR3nt: TGCGCCAGCAGTTACCTTATCGGGGACTATGGCTACACCTTC

j_gene: TRBJ1-1
d_gene: TRBD1
abundance: -
v_gene: TRBV9
CDR3aa: CASSYGQGDKAFF
CDR3nt: TGTGCCAGCAGCTACGGGCAGGGGGATAAAGCTTTCTTT

j_gene: TRBJ2-2
d_gene: TRBD1
abundance: -
v_gene: TRBV6-1
CDR3aa: CASSGLQGAGELFF
CDR3nt: TGTGCCAGCAGTGGTCTCCAGGGGGCCGGGGAGCTGTTTTTT

j_gene: TRBJ1-1
d_gene: TRBD1
abundance: few
v_gene: TRBV6-6
CDR3aa: CASSTQGAAKAFF
CDR3nt: TGTGCCAGCAGTACGCAGGGGGCCGCAAAAGCTTTCTTT

j_gene: TRBJ1-2
d_gene: -
abundance: -
v_gene: TRBV15
CDR3aa: CATSMTVAANYGYTF
CDR3nt: TGTGCCACCAGCATGACTGTAGCAGCTAACTATGGCTACACCTTC

j_gene: TRBJ1-4
d_gene: TRBD1
abundance: -
v_gene: TRBV19
CDR3aa: CASSITGGVEKLFF
CDR3nt: TGTGCCAGTAGTATCACAGGGGGCGTTGAAAAACTGTTTTTT

j_gene: TRBJ1-1
d_gene: -
abundance: few
v_gene: TRBV21-1
CDR3aa: CASSPVGEMNTEAFF
CDR3nt: TGTGCCAGCAGCCCGGTCGGGGAAATGAACACTGAAGCTTTCTTT

j_gene: TRBJ1-2
d_gene: TRBD1
abundance: -
v_gene: TRBV4-3
CDR3aa: CASSQLDRQGLGGYTF
CDR3nt: TGCGCCAGCAGCCAATTAGACCGACAGGGGTTAGGAGGCTACACCTTC

j_gene: TRBJ1-1
d_gene: -
abundance: -
v_gene: TRBV18
CDR3aa: CASSPFSYMNTEAFF
CDR3nt: TGTGCCAGCTCACCATTTTCTTACATGAACACTGAAGCTTTCTTT

j_gene: TRBJ2-1
d_gene: TRBD1
abundance: -
v_gene: TRBV6-1
CDR3aa: CASSAWGQGSSYNEQFF
CDR3nt: TGTGCCAGCAGTGCCTGGGGACAGGGGTCCTCCTACAATGAGCAGTTCTTC